This TCR beta chain was obtained from a study of OX40 agonist ivuxolimab in advanced cancers. Germline CDR1 and CDR2: SGHDN and FVKESK. V dropped 4 bases and J dropped 6 bases, with 6 bases sitting between them. This CDR3 region has 11 residues. Libraries were prepared by immunoSEQ multiplex PCR; TCRdb keeps only in-frame clonotypes and omits some of them. This sample has about 97,000 clones, with roughly nine tenths found just once. This material consisted of CD4+ or CD8+ T cells sorted from blood, taken in a trial of the OX40 agonist ivuxolimab. The source of this sequence is an adult with an advanced solid tumor such as melanoma, head and neck, liver or kidney cancer. V and J are TRBV14 and TRBJ2-5; D is perhaps TRBD1 or TRBD2 (5 bases each). The DNA for the CDR3 is TGTGCCAGCAGCCCGGGACAGACCCAGTACTTC. Encoded protein: CASSPGQTQYF.